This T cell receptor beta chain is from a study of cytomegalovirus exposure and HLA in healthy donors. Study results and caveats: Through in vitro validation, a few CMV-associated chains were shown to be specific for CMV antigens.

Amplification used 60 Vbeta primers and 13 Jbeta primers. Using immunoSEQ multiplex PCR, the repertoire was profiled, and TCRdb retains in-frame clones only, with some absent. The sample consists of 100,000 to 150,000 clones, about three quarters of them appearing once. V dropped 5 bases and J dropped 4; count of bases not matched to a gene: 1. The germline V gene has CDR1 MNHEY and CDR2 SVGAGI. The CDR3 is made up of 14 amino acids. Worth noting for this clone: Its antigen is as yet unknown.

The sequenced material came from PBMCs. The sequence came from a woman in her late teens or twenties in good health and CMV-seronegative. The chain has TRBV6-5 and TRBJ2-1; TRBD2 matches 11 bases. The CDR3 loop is CASSRTSGYNEQFF. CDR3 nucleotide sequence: TGTGCCAGCAGTAGGACTAGCGGGTACAATGAGCAGTTCTTC.